This T cell receptor beta chain was identified during a study of CD8 T cells in ankylosing spondylitis. Study-wide results and caveats: Blood from ankylosing spondylitis patients appeared to carry a characteristic roughly 8-variant TCR beta motif. CD8+ by phenotype, disease-linked clones were relatively rare in peripheral blood. Earlier reports found some motif variants in synovial fluid and blood in reactive arthritis. The clones that were linked to disease were reported to be significantly enriched in matched synovial fluid samples from ankylosing spondylitis patients.

Only a few counts were recorded for this clonotype. Its antigen remains unidentified. The authors made TCR beta libraries by quantitative 5'-RACE with molecular barcodes. TCRdb used MiXCR to reprocess the 5' RACE reads, holding one entry per CDR3 protein. The sample consists of some 840,000 distinct CDR3 sequences, roughly 10% of them appearing once. After removal of 6 bases from V and 4 bases from J, the junction contained 9 bases not matched to a gene. This CDR3 region has 16 residues. Germline CDR1 and CDR2: MNHNS and SASEGT. Material: blood, either unsorted or a sorted T cell fraction (not recorded which). This chain uses TRBV6-1 with TRBJ1-2; TRBD1 agrees at 12 bases. The source of this sequence is a male donor with ankylosing spondylitis. The CDR3 reads CASSRVGTGGIYGYTF. The CDR3 bases are TGTGCCAGCAGCCGCGTGGGGACAGGGGGCATCTATGGCTACACCTTC.